This T cell receptor beta chain stems from a study of blood T cell repertoires in COVID-19. J lost 4 bases, V lost 0 bases, and 8 bases had no gene match. This CDR3 is built from 16 residues. From germline, CDR1 is SGHKS and CDR2 YYEKEE (reference sequence). Generated by immunoSEQ multiplex PCR, the TCRdb table keeps only in-frame clones and is missing some. Of about 200,000 clones listed, 82% are singletons. The table lists this clone with a count of one. Sequencing was performed on peripheral blood. The TCR sequence derives from a woman aged 65 to 85 with COVID-19, enrolled during active disease. This sequence joins TRBV5-5 and TRBJ1-1; 8 nucleotides match TRBD1. In nucleotides, the CDR3 is TGTGCCAGCAGCTTGGCCCTTTCGGACAGGGCCACTGAAGCTTTCTTT. Its protein product is CASSLALSDRATEAFF.